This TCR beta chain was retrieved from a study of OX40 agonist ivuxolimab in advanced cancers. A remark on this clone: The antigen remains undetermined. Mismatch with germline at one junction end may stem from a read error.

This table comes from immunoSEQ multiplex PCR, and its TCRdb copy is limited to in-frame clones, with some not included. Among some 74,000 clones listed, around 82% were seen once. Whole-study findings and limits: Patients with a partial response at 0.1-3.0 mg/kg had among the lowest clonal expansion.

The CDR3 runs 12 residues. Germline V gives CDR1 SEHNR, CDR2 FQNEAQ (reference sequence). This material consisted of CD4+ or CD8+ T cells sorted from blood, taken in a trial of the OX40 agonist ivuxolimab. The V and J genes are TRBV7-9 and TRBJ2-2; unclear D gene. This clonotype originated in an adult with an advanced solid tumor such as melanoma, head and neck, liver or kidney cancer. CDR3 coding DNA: TGTGCCAGCAGCACTCACACAGGGGAGCTGTTTTTT. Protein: CASSTHTGELFF.